This entry lists 24 T cell receptor beta chains sequenced from one sample in a study of blood T cell repertoires in COVID-19. TCRdb's copy holds only in-frame clones and misses some; the assay was immunoSEQ multiplex PCR. The sample has some 50,000 clones, 80% to 90% seen once. Specimen: peripheral blood. These receptor sequences come from a human donor in a cohort sampled during active COVID-19.

The chain has TRBV5-1 and TRBJ2-5, with 8 bases aligning to TRBD1. Trimming cost V 0 bases and J 3 bases; bases outside gene matches: 1. Germline V gives CDR1 SGHRS, CDR2 YFSETQ. This CDR3 spans 14 amino acids. The CDR3 DNA reads TGCGCCAGCAGCTTGGGGACAGGGAAAGAGACCCAGTACTTC. This gives the protein CASSLGTGKETQYF. The entire variable domain, with the rest obtained from reference TRBV5-1 and TRBJ2-5, is as follows: KAGVTQTPRYLIKTRGQQVTLSCSPISGHRSVSWYQQTPGQGLQFLFEYFSETQRNKGNFPGRFSGRQFSNSRSEMNVSTLELGDSALYLCASSLGTGKETQYFGPGTRLLVL.

The gene calls are TRBV7-2 and TRBJ2-1; TRBD1 agrees at 7 bases. This CDR3 contains 15 residues. J was trimmed by 7 bases and V by 5 bases; bases with no gene match: 11. Germline V gene sequence: CDR1 SGHTA, CDR2 FQGNSA. In DNA, the CDR3 is TGTGCCAGCAGCCCTTCCGGGACAGATTGGAATGAGCAGTTCTTC. It is translated as CASSPSGTDWNEQFF.

The V and J genes are TRBV27 and TRBJ2-3, with 8 nucleotides matching TRBD2. CDR3 length equals 15 residues. The germline CDR1 and CDR2 sequences are MNHEY and SMNVEV (reference sequence). The V segment lost 2 bases and the J segment 3 bases; nucleotides outside the gene matches: 4. The CDR3 sequence: CASSLDGTSTDTQYF. The CDR3 coding sequence is TGTGCCAGCAGTTTAGACGGGACTAGTACAGATACGCAGTATTTT.

The chain uses TRBV5-1 and TRBJ1-1; TRBD1 matches 7 bases. Germline lookup yields CDR1 SGHRS and CDR2 YFSETQ. This CDR3 is 13 amino acids long. The V gene end was trimmed by 4 bases and the J gene end by 11 bases; junction bases not matched to a gene: 11. CDR3 region: CASSLRQGWDAFF. CDR3 coding DNA: TGCGCCAGCAGCCTACGACAGGGCTGGGATGCTTTCTTT.

V usage is TRBV5-4 and J usage is TRBJ1-2; D is ambiguous. V dropped 0 bases and J dropped 5 bases, with 20 bases sitting between them. Germline V lookup: CDR1 SGHNT, CDR2 YYREEE (reference sequence). The CDR3 is 17 residues long. This CDR3 is CASSLAGALAGGYGYTF. The DNA for the CDR3 is TGTGCCAGCAGCTTGGCAGGAGCTCTTGCCGGAGGGTATGGCTACACCTTC.

This clone was seen only a few times. This chain uses TRBV30 with TRBJ1-6; a possible D gene is TRBD1 (6 bases). V lost 8 bases and J lost 6, with 14 bases in between. This CDR3 has 13 residues. From germline, CDR1 is GTSNPN and CDR2 SVGIG (reference sequence). CDR3 protein: CAVTGLRNSPLHF. As DNA, the CDR3 is TGTGCCGTTACAGGGCTTCGTAATTCACCCCTCCACTTT. Variable domain in full (rest from reference TRBV30 and TRBJ1-6): SQTIHQWPATLVQPVGSPLSLECTVEGTSNPNLYWYRQAAGRGLQLLFYSVGIGQISSEVPQNLSASRPQDRQFILSSKKLLLSDSGFYLCAVTGLRNSPLHFGNGTRLTVT.

The V gene is TRBV3-1 (or the pseudogene TRBV3-2), the J gene TRBJ2-2; D is ambiguous. This CDR3 is 16 amino acids long. Germline assignment: CDR1 LGHDT and CDR2 YNNKEL (reference sequence). With 2 bases removed from V and 2 bases from J, the gap between germline ends came to 12 bases. The DNA for the CDR3 is TGTGCCAGCAGCCAAAGCCGAGCACCAAACACCGGGGAGCTGTTTTTT. Its translation is CASSQSRAPNTGELFF.

The gene calls are TRBV6-4 and TRBJ1-2, with 9 bases lining up with TRBD1. J gave up 4 bases and V 5 bases, and 8 bases lay outside the gene matches. Germline V gene lookup returns CDR1 MRHNA and CDR2 SNTAGT. The CDR3 covers 15 residues. The CDR3 reads CASSIKPGQGYGYTF. CDR3 in DNA: TGTGCCAGCAGTATTAAACCGGGACAGGGCTATGGCTACACCTTC.

The V gene is TRBV24-1, the J gene TRBJ2-1; 10 nucleotides match TRBD1. Trimming took 4 bases from V and 8 from J; bases not matched to a gene: 10. The CDR3 totals 16 residues. Germline CDR1 KGHDR, CDR2 SFDVKD. The CDR3 here is CATSDHRDRGVDEQFF. The CDR3 nucleotides are TGTGCCACCAGTGACCACCGGGACAGGGGAGTTGATGAGCAGTTCTTC.

This clone was seen just once. The genes are TRBV24-1 and TRBJ2-5; 8 nucleotides agree with TRBD2. There are 14 residues in the CDR3. Per germline, CDR1 KGHDR and CDR2 SFDVKD. V dropped 6 bases and J dropped 5; count of bases not matched to a gene: 7. The CDR3 sequence is CATSKAGDGETQYF. Here the CDR3 DNA reads TGTGCCACCAGTAAAGCGGGAGACGGTGAGACCCAGTACTTC.

The chain joins TRBV10-3 to TRBJ2-7; D is possibly TRBD1 (5 bases). The CDR3 loop spans 13 amino acids. Looked up from germline, CDR1 is ENHRY and CDR2 is SYGVKD. With 3 bases removed from V and 7 bases from J, the gap between germline ends came to 13 bases. DNA for the CDR3: TGTGCCATCAGTGAAGTGGCAGGGTCTGAGCAGTACTTC. This sequence encodes CAISEVAGSEQYF.

J is TRBJ2-1 and V is TRBV7-2; 13 nucleotides match TRBD2. Losses at the gene ends were 4 bases for V and 8 bases for J; bases not matched to a gene: 5. The germline CDR1 and CDR2 sequences are SGHTA and FQGNSA. The CDR3 is made up of 15 amino acids. The CDR3 is CASSSLAGGPHEQFF. CDR3 DNA: TGTGCCAGCAGCTCACTAGCGGGAGGGCCTCATGAGCAGTTCTTC.

This chain joins TRBV18 and TRBJ2-1; 10 bases agree with TRBD1. This CDR3 contains 15 residues. Germline lookup yields CDR1 KGHSH and CDR2 LQKENI. With 3 bases clipped from V and 6 bases from J, the junction kept 5 bases outside the gene matches. CDR3 coding DNA: TGTGCCAGCTCACCCGTTAGGACAGGGGGCAATGAGCAGTTCTTC. The encoded protein is CASSPVRTGGNEQFF.

The chain carries TRBV18 and TRBJ1-1, with D tentatively TRBD1 (6 bases). Between the trimmed V and J ends, which lost 3 bases and 4 bases, there was a span of 15 bases. The V gene's germline CDR1 is KGHSH and CDR2 LQKENI. CDR3 size: 15 residues. The CDR3 region is CASSPATGGLTEAFF. The CDR3, as DNA: TGTGCCAGCTCACCGGCGACAGGCGGTCTCACTGAAGCTTTCTTT.

The CDR3 reads CASSDRGQETQYF. CDR3 DNA sequence: TGTGCCAGCAGTGACAGGGGCCAAGAGACCCAGTACTTC. The chain is built from TRBV25-1 and TRBJ2-5; D may be TRBD1 (6 bases). The CDR3 has 13 amino acids. Looked up from germline, CDR1 is MGHDK and CDR2 is SYGVNS. Trimming shortened V by 3 bases and J by 1 base, and 6 bases separated the two germline ends.

The chain has TRBV29-1 and TRBJ1-4, with 7 bases that match TRBD1. J lost 3 bases, V lost 4 bases, and 5 bases had no gene match. Germline CDR1 and CDR2: SQVTM and ANQGSEA. The CDR3 spans 14 residues. CDR3 coding DNA: TGCAGCGTTGGAGGGGGCATGGCTAATGAAAAACTGTTTTTT. This translates into CSVGGGMANEKLFF.

This chain links TRBV7-2 with TRBJ1-5, with TRBD1 matching 8 bases. CDR1 and CDR2 (germline): SGHTA, FQGNSA. The J segment lost 5 bases and the V segment lost 5 bases, leaving 5 bases of the junction unmatched. The CDR3 length is 14 residues. CDR3 nucleotide sequence: TGTGCCAGCAGCCGCGGACAGGGCGATCAGCCCCAGCATTTT. Amino acid sequence: CASSRGQGDQPQHF.

The genes are TRBV4-1 and TRBJ2-5; D might be TRBD2 (5 bases). The V gene's germline CDR1 is MGHRA and CDR2 YSYEKL. This CDR3 is 16 amino acids long. Deletions cut 3 bases from V and 3 bases from J, with 17 bases between. The CDR3 DNA reads as TGCGCCAGCAGCCAGGCTGACTATCCCGTTGAAGAGACCCAGTACTTC. As protein: CASSQADYPVEETQYF.

This clone has a count of ten or more. This chain uses TRBV10-1 with TRBJ1-2; a weak D match, TRBD1 (6 bases). This CDR3 region has 14 residues. V was shortened by 2 bases and J by 4 bases, with 11 bases between the two germline ends. CDR1 is WNHNN and CDR2 is SYGVQD in the germline V gene (reference sequence). The CDR3 spells CASSETGPSYGYTF. The CDR3 DNA follows: TGCGCCAGCAGTGAGACAGGGCCGTCCTATGGCTACACCTTC.

The J gene is TRBJ2-3, the V gene TRBV5-4; TRBD1 matches 8 bases. The V and J ends lost 4 bases and 0 bases, in that order; junction bases with no gene match: 1. The germline V gene has CDR1 SGHNT and CDR2 YYREEE (reference sequence). The CDR3 is 14 residues long. In nucleotides, the CDR3 is TGTGCCAGCAGCCGGGACAGGAGCACAGATACGCAGTATTTT. It yields the protein CASSRDRSTDTQYF. Full variable domain (missing parts from reference TRBV5-4 and TRBJ2-3): ETGVTQSPTHLIKTRGQQVTLRCSSQSGHNTVSWYQQALGQGPQFIFQYYREEENGRGNFPPRFSGLQFPNYSSELNVNALELDDSALYLCASSRDRSTDTQYFGPGTRLTVL.

The chain carries TRBV5-8 and TRBJ2-2; 7 bases fit TRBD1. This CDR3 is 15 amino acids long. The junction had 6 bases not matched to a gene; V was cut back by 0 bases and J by 7 bases. The germline V gene has CDR1 SGHTS and CDR2 YDEGEE. The CDR3 coding sequence is TGTGCCAGCAGCTTGGCGAGGGGGCTTGTCGGGGAGCTGTTTTTT. This gives the protein CASSLARGLVGELFF. Drawing the rest from reference TRBV5-8 and TRBJ2-2, the complete variable domain is EAGVTQSPTHLIKTRGQQATLRCSPISGHTSVYWYQQALGLGLQFLLWYDEGEERNRGNFPPRFSGRQFPNYSSELNVNALELEDSALYLCASSLARGLVGELFFGEGSRLTVL.

The J gene is TRBJ2-7, the V gene TRBV18; 9 nucleotides align to TRBD1. Losses at the gene ends were 4 bases for V and 5 bases for J; bases not matched to a gene: 3. The CDR3 is 13 amino acids. Germline CDR1 and CDR2: KGHSH and LQKENI. CDR3 DNA sequence: TGTGCCAGCTCACTACAGGGGGCTCACGAGCAGTACTTC. It specifies CASSLQGAHEQYF.

This clone was observed a single time. The chain is built from TRBV11-2 and TRBJ2-7; 12 bases match TRBD2. V gave up 6 bases and J gave up 7 bases; unmatched junction bases: 7. This CDR3 has 14 residues. Germline V gene lookup returns CDR1 SGHAT and CDR2 FQNNGV. The CDR3 DNA follows: TGTGCCAGCAGATCGGCTAGCGGGAGGGCAGAGCAGTACTTC. Residues: CASRSASGRAEQYF. Filled out from reference TRBV11-2 and TRBJ2-7, the complete variable domain reads EAGVAQSPRYKIIEKRQSVAFWCNPISGHATLYWYQQILGQGPKLLIQFQNNGVVDDSQLPKDRFSAERLKGVDSTLKIQPAKLEDSAVYLCASRSASGRAEQYFGPGTRLTVT.

The chain uses TRBV18 and TRBJ1-3; 7 bases map to TRBD1. CDR1 is KGHSH and CDR2 is LQKENI in the germline V gene. The CDR3 length is 15 residues. Trimming at V came to 5 bases and at J to 0 bases, leaving 4 bases not matched to a gene. In DNA, the CDR3 is TGTGCCAGCTCAGAGGGACAGCGCTCTGGAAACACCATATATTTT. This codes for CASSEGQRSGNTIYF.